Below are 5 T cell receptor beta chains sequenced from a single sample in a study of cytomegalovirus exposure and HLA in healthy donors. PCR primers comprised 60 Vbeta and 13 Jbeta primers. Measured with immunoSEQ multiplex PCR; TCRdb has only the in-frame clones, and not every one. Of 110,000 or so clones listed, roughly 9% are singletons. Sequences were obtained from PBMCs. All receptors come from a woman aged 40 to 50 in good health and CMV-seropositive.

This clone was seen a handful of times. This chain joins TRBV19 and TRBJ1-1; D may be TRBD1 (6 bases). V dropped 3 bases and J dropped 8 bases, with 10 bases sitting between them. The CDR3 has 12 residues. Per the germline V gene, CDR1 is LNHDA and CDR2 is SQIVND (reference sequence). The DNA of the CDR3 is TGTGCCAGTAGTATGGGGGCGTGGGAAGCTTTCTTT. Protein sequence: CASSMGAWEAFF. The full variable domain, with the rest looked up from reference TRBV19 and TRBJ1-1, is DGGITQSPKYLFRKEGQNVTLSCEQNLNHDAMYWYRQDPGQGLRLIYYSQIVNDFQKGDIAEGYSVSREKKESFPLTVTSAQKNPTAFYLCASSMGAWEAFFGQGTRLTVV.

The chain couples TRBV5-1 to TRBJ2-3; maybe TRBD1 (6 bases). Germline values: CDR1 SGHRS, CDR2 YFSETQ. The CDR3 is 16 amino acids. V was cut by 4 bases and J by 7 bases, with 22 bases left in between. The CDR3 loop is CASSRWDTADSNTQYF. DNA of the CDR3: TGCGCCAGCAGCCGGTGGGACACCGCTGATTCAAATACGCAGTATTTT.

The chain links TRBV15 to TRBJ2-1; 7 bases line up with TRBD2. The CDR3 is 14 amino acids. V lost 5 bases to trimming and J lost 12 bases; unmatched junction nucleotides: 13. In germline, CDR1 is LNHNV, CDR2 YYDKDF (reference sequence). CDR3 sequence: CATSGPREAGRQFF. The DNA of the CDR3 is TGTGCCACCAGCGGACCCCGGGAGGCGGGTAGGCAGTTCTTC.

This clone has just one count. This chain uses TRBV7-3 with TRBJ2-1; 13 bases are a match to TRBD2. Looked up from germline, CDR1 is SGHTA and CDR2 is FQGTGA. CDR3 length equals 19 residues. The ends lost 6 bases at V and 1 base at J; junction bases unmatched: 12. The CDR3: CASSSGLAGAARSYNEQFF. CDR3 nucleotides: TGTGCCAGCAGTAGTGGACTAGCGGGGGCCGCGAGATCCTACAATGAGCAGTTCTTC.

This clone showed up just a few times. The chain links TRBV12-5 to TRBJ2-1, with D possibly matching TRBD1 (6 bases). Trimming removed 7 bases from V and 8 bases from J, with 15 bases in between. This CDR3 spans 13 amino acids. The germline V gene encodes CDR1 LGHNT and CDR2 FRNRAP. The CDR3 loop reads CASVTGSRHEQFF. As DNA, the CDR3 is TGTGCTAGTGTTACAGGGTCCAGACATGAGCAGTTCTTC. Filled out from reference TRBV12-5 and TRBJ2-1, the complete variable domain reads DARVTQTPRHKVTEMGQEVTMRCQPILGHNTVFWYRQTMMQGLELLAYFRNRAPLDDSGMPKDRFSAEMPDATLATLKIQPSEPRDSAVYFCASVTGSRHEQFFGPGTRLTVL.